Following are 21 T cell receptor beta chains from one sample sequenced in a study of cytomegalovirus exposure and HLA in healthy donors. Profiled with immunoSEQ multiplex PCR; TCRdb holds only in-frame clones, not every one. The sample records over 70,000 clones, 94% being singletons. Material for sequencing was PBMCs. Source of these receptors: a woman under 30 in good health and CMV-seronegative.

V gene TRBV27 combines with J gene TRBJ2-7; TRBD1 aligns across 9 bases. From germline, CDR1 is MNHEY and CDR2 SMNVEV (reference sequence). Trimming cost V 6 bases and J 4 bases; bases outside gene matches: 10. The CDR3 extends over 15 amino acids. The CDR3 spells CASSPWSGQGYEQYF. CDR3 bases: TGTGCCAGCAGCCCCTGGTCGGGACAGGGATACGAGCAGTACTTC.

The CDR3 region is CASSSTGGYSYEQYF. In nucleotides, the CDR3 is TGTGCCAGCAGTTCGACAGGGGGGTATTCCTACGAGCAGTACTTC. The genes are TRBV27 and TRBJ2-7; 9 bases align to TRBD1. Trimming cost V 4 bases and J 1 base; bases outside gene matches: 5. Germline CDR1 reads MNHEY; CDR2 reads SMNVEV (reference sequence). There are 15 residues in the CDR3.

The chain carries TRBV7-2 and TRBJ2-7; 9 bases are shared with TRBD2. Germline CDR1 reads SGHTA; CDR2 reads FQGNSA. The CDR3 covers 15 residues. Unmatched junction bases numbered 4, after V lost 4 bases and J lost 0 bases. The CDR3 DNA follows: TGTGCCAGCAGCTCCGCGGGGGGGAGCTCCTACGAGCAGTACTTC. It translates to CASSSAGGSSYEQYF. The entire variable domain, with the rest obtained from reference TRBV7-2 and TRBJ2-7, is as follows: GAGVSQSPSNKVTEKGKDVELRCDPISGHTALYWYRQSLGQGLEFLIYFQGNSAPDKSGLPSDRFSAERTGGSVSTLTIQRTQQEDSAVYLCASSSAGGSSYEQYFGPGTRLTVT.

The CDR3: CASSTNTEAFF. CDR3 bases: TGTGCCAGCAGTACTAACACTGAAGCTTTCTTT. This rearrangement joins TRBV2 to TRBJ1-1; no reliable D call. Per the germline V gene, CDR1 is SNHLY and CDR2 is FYNNEI. The CDR3 runs to 11 residues. V was cut by 5 bases and J by 2 bases, with 3 bases left in between.

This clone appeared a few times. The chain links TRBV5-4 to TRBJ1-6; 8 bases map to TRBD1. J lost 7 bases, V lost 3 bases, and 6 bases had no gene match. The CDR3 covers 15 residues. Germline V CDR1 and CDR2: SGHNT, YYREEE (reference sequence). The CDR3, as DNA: TGTGCCAGCAGCTGGGGGACAGGAGGGAATTCACCCCTCCACTTT. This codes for CASSWGTGGNSPLHF. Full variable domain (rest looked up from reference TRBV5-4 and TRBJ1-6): ETGVTQSPTHLIKTRGQQVTLRCSSQSGHNTVSWYQQALGQGPQFIFQYYREEENGRGNFPPRFSGLQFPNYSSELNVNALELDDSALYLCASSWGTGGNSPLHFGNGTRLTVT.

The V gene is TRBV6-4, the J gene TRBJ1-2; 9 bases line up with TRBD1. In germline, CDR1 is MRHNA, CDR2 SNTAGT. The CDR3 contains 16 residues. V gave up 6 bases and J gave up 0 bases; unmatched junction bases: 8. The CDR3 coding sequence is TGTGCCAGCAGACCCGGACAGGGGACGACTAACTATGGCTACACCTTC. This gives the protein CASRPGQGTTNYGYTF.

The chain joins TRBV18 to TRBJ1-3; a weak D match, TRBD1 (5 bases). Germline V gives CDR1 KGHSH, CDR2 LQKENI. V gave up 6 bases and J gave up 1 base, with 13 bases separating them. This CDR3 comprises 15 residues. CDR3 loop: CASSPPGGSGNTIYF. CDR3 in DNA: TGTGCCAGCTCCCCCCCGGGGGGGTCTGGAAACACCATATATTTT.

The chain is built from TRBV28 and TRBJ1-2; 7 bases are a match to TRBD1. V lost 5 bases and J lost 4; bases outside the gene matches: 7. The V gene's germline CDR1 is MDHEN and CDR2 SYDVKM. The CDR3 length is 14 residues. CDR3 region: CASSPRQGAYGYTF. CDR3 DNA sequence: TGTGCCAGCAGTCCACGACAGGGTGCCTATGGCTACACCTTC.

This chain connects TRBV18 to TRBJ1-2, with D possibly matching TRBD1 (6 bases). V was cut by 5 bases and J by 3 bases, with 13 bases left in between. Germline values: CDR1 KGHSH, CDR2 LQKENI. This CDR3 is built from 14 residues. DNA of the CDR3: TGTGCCAGCTCATACGGACAGACTCACTATGGCTACACCTTC. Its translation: CASSYGQTHYGYTF.

The CDR3 sequence is CASSAGKVYSNQPQHF. The CDR3 region has the DNA TGTGCCAGCAGTGCAGGGAAGGTCTATAGCAATCAGCCCCAGCATTTT. The chain recombines TRBV2 with TRBJ1-5, with TRBD1 as a possible D gene (5 bases). The germline CDR1 and CDR2 sequences are SNHLY and FYNNEI. The CDR3 contains 16 residues. Trimming took 4 bases from V and 0 from J, leaving 13 bases between them.

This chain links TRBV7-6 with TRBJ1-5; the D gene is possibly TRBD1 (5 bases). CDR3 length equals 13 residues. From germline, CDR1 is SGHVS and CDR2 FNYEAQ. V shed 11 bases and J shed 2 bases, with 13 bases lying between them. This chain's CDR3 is CAAGREGNQPQHF. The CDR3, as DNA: TGTGCCGCCGGCAGGGAGGGCAATCAGCCCCAGCATTTT.

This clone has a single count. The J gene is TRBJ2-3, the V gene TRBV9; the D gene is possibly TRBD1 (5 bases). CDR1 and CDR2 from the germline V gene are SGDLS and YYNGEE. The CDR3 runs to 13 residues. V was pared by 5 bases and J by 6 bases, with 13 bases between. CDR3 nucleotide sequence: TGTGCCAGCAGACCAGGGTACAAGGATACGCAGTATTTT. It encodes CASRPGYKDTQYF.

The CDR3 region has the DNA TGCAGCGTTGAGTGGCCAGACTATGGCTACACCTTC. Its protein product is CSVEWPDYGYTF. The rearrangement links TRBV29-1 to TRBJ1-2; D unresolved. CDR1 SQVTM and CDR2 ANQGSEA come from the germline V gene. V was shortened by 3 bases and J by 3 bases, with 8 bases between the two germline ends. The CDR3 runs 12 residues.

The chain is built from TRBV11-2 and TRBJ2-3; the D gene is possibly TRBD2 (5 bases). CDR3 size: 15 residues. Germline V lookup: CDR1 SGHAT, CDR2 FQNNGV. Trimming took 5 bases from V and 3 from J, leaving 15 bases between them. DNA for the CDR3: TGTGCCAGCAGCCCGGCCCGGACTCATACAGATACGCAGTATTTT. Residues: CASSPARTHTDTQYF.

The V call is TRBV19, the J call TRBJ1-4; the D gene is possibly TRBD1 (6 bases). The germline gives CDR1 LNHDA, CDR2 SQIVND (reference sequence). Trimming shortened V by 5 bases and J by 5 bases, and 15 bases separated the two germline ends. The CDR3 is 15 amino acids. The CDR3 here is CASSPPGGSNEKLFF. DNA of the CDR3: TGTGCCAGTAGTCCCCCTGGGGGCTCGAATGAAAAACTGTTTTTT.

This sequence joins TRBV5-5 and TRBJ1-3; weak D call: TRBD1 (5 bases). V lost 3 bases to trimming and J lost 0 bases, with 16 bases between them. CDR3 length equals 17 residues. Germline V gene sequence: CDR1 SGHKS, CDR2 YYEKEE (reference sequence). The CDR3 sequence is CASSSTPDSLSGNTIYF. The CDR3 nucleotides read TGTGCCAGCAGCTCAACCCCTGACAGCCTCTCTGGAAACACCATATATTTT.

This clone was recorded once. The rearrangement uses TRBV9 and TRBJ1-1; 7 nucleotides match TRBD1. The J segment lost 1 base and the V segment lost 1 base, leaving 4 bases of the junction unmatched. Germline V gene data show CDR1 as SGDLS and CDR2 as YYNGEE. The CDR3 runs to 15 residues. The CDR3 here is CASSVRDRENTEAFF. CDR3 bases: TGTGCCAGCAGCGTACGCGACAGGGAGAACACTGAAGCTTTCTTT.

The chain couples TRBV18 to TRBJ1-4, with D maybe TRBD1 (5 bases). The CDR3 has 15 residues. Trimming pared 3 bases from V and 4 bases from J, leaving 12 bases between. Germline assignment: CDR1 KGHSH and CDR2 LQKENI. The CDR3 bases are TGTGCCAGCTCACCTCAGGGACTACTTAATGAAAAACTGTTTTTT. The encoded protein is CASSPQGLLNEKLFF.

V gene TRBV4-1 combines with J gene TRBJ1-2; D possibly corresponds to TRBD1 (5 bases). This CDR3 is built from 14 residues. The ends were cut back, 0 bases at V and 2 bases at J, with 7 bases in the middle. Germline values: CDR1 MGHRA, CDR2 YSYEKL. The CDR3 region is CASSQDPGNYGYTF. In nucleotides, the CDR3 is TGCGCCAGCAGCCAAGATCCAGGGAACTATGGCTACACCTTC.

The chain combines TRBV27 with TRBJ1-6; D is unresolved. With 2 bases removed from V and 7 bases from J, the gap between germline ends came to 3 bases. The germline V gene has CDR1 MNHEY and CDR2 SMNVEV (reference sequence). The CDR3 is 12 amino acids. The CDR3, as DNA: TGTGCCAGCAGTTTACTCAATTCACCCCTCCACTTT. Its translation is CASSLLNSPLHF.

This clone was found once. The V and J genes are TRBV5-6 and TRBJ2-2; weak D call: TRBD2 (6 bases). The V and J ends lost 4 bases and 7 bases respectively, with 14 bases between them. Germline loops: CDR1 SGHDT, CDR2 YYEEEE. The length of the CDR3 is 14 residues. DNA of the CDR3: TGTGCCAGCAGCCCGGGACTGGGTATCGGGGAGCTGTTTTTT. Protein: CASSPGLGIGELFF.